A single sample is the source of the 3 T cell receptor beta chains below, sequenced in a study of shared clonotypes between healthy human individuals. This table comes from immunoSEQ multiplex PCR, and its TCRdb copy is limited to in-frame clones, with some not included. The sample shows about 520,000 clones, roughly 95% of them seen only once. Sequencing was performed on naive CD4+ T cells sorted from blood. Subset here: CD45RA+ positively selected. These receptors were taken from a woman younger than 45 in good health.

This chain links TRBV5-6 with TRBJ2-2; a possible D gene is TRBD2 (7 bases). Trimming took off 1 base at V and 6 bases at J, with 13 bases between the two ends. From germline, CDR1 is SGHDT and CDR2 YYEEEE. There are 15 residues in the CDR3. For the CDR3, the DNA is TGTGCCAGCAGCTTGTTCGGGGGGCGACCCGGGGAGCTGTTTTTT. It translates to CASSLFGGRPGELFF.

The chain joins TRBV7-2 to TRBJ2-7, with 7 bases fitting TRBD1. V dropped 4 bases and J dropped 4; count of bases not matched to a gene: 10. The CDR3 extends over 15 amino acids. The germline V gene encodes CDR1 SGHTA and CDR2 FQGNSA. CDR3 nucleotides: TGTGCCAGCAGCTCCCCGGGACAGAAGGGTTACGAGCAGTACTTC. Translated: CASSSPGQKGYEQYF.

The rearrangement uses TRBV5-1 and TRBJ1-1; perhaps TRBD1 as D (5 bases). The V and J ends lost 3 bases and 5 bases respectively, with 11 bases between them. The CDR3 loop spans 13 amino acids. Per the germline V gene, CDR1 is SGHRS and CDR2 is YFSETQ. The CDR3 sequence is CASSSGTATEAFF. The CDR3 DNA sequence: TGCGCCAGCAGCTCTGGGACTGCGACTGAAGCTTTCTTT. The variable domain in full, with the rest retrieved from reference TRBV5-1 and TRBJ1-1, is KAGVTQTPRYLIKTRGQQVTLSCSPISGHRSVSWYQQTPGQGLQFLFEYFSETQRNKGNFPGRFSGRQFSNSRSEMNVSTLELGDSALYLCASSSGTATEAFFGQGTRLTVV.